The rows below give T cell receptor beta chains drawn from one sample of a study of CD8 T cells in Susac syndrome. Using its own MiXCR run on the immunoSEQ multiplex PCR reads, TCRdb lists one record per CDR3 protein. Of 100,000 to 150,000 distinct CDR3 sequences detected, 65% to 90% appear once; the ten largest clones hold around 0.51%. Material: CD8+ T cells from PBMCs. Receptors were obtained from a human donor with multiple sclerosis. Both conserved end residues are part of each CDR3. A D gene is named only where the DNA matches it firmly. Not all rows give a size; the values are once, few, many and, for expanded clones, a class.

j_call,d_call,v_call,clone_size,cdr3_nt,cdr3_aa
TRBJ2-1,TRBD2,TRBV2,.,TGTGCCAGCAGTGAGGCCAGCGGGGGACCGGGAAATGAGCAGTTCTTC,CASSEASGGPGNEQFF
TRBJ2-1,.,TRBV29-1,.,TGCAGCGTTGAGGGCACTTCGGCGGTTAGTGAGCAGTTCTTC,CSVEGTSAVSEQFF
TRBJ1-1,.,TRBV7-9,.,TGTGCCAGCAGCTCGCCTGAGACCAGAGGAGAAGTAGCTTTCTTT,CASSSPETRGEVAFF
TRBJ2-1,.,TRBV6-2/TRBV6-3,.,TGTGCCAGCATCCTGGCCCCTGGAAATGAGCAGTTCTTC,CASILAPGNEQFF
TRBJ2-5,.,TRBV29-1,few,TGCAGCGTTGAAGGGTGGTTAGTAAGTGAGGAGGGGACCCAGTATTTC,CSVEGWLVSEEGTQYF
TRBJ2-1,.,TRBV19,.,TGTGCCAGTAGTATGGGTCCACTAGAACACAATGAGCAGTTCTTC,CASSMGPLEHNEQFF
TRBJ2-1,TRBD1,TRBV18,once,TGTGCCAGCTCACCGGGATTTTATACTCCAGGGGGCGCCTACAATGAGCAGTTCTTC,CASSPGFYTPGGAYNEQFF
TRBJ2-1,.,TRBV4-2,.,TGTGCCAGCAGCCAAGAAGGGGGGGAGCAGTTCTTC,CASSQEGGEQFF
TRBJ2-7,TRBD1,TRBV4-1,once,TGCGCCAGCAGCTCTTTTCAGGGGGAAAGAGAGCAGTACTTC,CASSSFQGEREQYF
TRBJ1-1,.,TRBV4-3,.,TGCGCCAGCAGCCCAAGTACGACTGGAGCCACTGAAGCTTTCTTT,CASSPSTTGATEAFF
TRBJ2-7,.,TRBV5-1,few,TGCGCCAGCAGGGTTTCAACAGGAAGCGCCTACGAGCAGTACTTC,CASRVSTGSAYEQYF
TRBJ2-4,TRBD2,TRBV20-1,.,TGCAGTGCTAGAAGAGGGACTAGCGGGAGGGCCAGTATTCAGTACTTC,CSARRGTSGRASIQYF
TRBJ2-1,.,TRBV27,.,TGTGCCAGCAGTATGGTCTACAATGAGCAGTTCTTC,CASSMVYNEQFF
TRBJ2-1,TRBD1,TRBV19,.,TGTGCCAGTAGCCCAACAGGGGTCCCCTCTAGCTCCTACAATGAGCAGTTCTTC,CASSPTGVPSSSYNEQFF
TRBJ1-5,TRBD1,TRBV6-5,.,TGTGCCAGCAGTTACGGACAGGCGGTTCAGCCCCAGCATTTT,CASSYGQAVQPQHF
TRBJ1-2,.,TRBV7-2,.,TGTGCCAGCAGCTTAACAGGGTATGGCTATGGCTACACCTTC,CASSLTGYGYGYTF
TRBJ2-3,.,TRBV5-1,.,TGCGCCAGCAGCCCAGACCGCCGCACAGATACGCAGTATTTT,CASSPDRRTDTQYF
TRBJ1-6,.,TRBV4-2,.,TGTGCCAGCAGCCAAGATACGGGTGGCTATAATTCACCCCTCCACTTT,CASSQDTGGYNSPLHF
TRBJ2-6,.,TRBV9,.,TGTGCCAGCAGCGTAGAGAGCTCTGGGGCCAACGTCCTGACTTTC,CASSVESSGANVLTF
TRBJ2-2,TRBD2,TRBV6-5,few,TGTGCCAGCAGTTACCGATGGGGGACTAGCGGGGAGCTGTTTTTT,CASSYRWGTSGELFF
TRBJ1-1,.,TRBV5-6,.,TGTGCCAGCAGCTTGGGGTTGGCCGAAGCTTTCTTT,CASSLGLAEAFF
TRBJ2-1,TRBD2,TRBV20-1,.,TGCAGTGCTAGACCGACCTCCTTAGCGGGGGATGAGCAGTTCTTC,CSARPTSLAGDEQFF
TRBJ2-2,.,TRBV2,.,TGTGCCAGCAGTGAGGGCAGCCTTTTCCCTTCTAGCGGGGAGCTGTTTTTT,CASSEGSLFPSSGELFF
TRBJ2-1,TRBD2,TRBV5-1,.,TGCGCCAGCAGCTTGTTCGCACTAGCGGGAGCCCGAGAGCAGTTCTTC,CASSLFALAGAREQFF
TRBJ2-3,TRBD2,TRBV23-1,.,TGCGCCAGCAGAAGCGGGAGGACCGGGGCCACAGATACGCAGTATTTT,CASRSGRTGATDTQYF
TRBJ2-1,.,TRBV20-1,.,TGCAGTGCTAGAGATCCCCCCGGTGAGCAGTTCTTC,CSARDPPGEQFF
TRBJ1-1,.,TRBV6-5,.,TGTGCCAGCAGTTACTCGATCAGCCCGAACACTGAAGCTTTCTTT,CASSYSISPNTEAFF
TRBJ2-3,TRBD2,TRBV13,.,TGTGCCAGCAGCTTAGTCGAGCGGGGGGCAGAAGATACGCAGTATTTT,CASSLVERGAEDTQYF
TRBJ1-3,.,TRBV12-3/TRBV12-4,.,TGTGCCAGCAGTCAACTCCCCACCCGAAACACCATATATTTT,CASSQLPTRNTIYF
TRBJ1-1,.,TRBV12-3/TRBV12-4,few,TGTGCCAGCAGTCCCGGGGCGGTATGGTCCACTACCAGTACAAACACTGAAGCTTTCTTT,CASSPGAVWSTTSTNTEAFF
TRBJ2-1,.,TRBV19,few,TGTGCCAGTAGTATTTATAGCGGCGACTACAATGAGCAGTTCTTC,CASSIYSGDYNEQFF
TRBJ2-1,.,TRBV13,.,TGTGCCAGCAGCTTGGGGGAGTACGGCAATGAGCAGTTCTTC,CASSLGEYGNEQFF
TRBJ1-6,.,TRBV15,.,TGCGCCACCAGCAGAGAGGGCAGAGAGAATTTACCCCTCCACTTT,CATSREGRENLPLHF
TRBJ1-6,.,TRBV28,.,TGTGCCAGCAGTTTGAAAACGGATTCACCCCTCCACTTT,CASSLKTDSPLHF
TRBJ1-1,.,TRBV27,few,TGTGCCAGCAGTTTAGGGGAGGGGACTGAAGCTTTCTTT,CASSLGEGTEAFF
TRBJ1-1,.,TRBV6-6,.,TGTGCCAGCACCGCGTTAGGAGAGTTCACTGAAGCTTTCTTT,CASTALGEFTEAFF